This T cell receptor (beta chain) comes out of a study of OX40 agonist ivuxolimab in advanced cancers. Overall study: Dose-escalation patients were diagnosed with hepatocellular carcinoma, melanoma, renal cell cancer or head and neck cancer.

The CDR3 runs to 13 residues. Trimming shortened V by 3 bases and J by 10 bases, and 13 bases separated the two germline ends. Germline loops: CDR1 SGHTA, CDR2 FQGTGA. Profiled with immunoSEQ multiplex PCR; TCRdb holds only in-frame clones, not every one. The sample has about 100,000 clones; 95% to 96% are singletons. This clonotype originated in an adult with an advanced solid tumor such as melanoma, head and neck, liver or kidney cancer. This sequence joins TRBV7-3 and TRBJ2-1; a possible D gene is TRBD2 (6 bases). Sequenced material: CD4+ or CD8+ T cells sorted from blood, taken in a trial of the OX40 agonist ivuxolimab. Here the CDR3 reads CASSFTPGEEQFF. In DNA, the CDR3 is TGTGCCAGCAGCTTTACCCCGGGAGAGGAGCAGTTCTTC.